A selection of T cell receptor beta chains follows, all from one sample in a study of early T cells in non-severe SARS-CoV-2 infection. TCRdb called the 5' RACE reads again in MiXCR, with one record for every CDR3 protein. Altogether about 62,000 distinct CDR3 sequences are present, more than 9% being singletons, with the ten largest covering less than 1.5%. Sequencing was performed on whole blood. The receptor set was obtained from an adult who was a healthcare worker with PCR-confirmed SARS-CoV-2 infection or an uninfected control (not recorded which). Each CDR3 is given with its conserved first and last residue. The D gene is left open where the match is weak. Where a row states a size, it is once, few, many or the class of an expanded clone; other rows omit it.

V: TRBV7-3; size: few; length: 16; J: TRBJ2-5; D: TRBD1; CDR3: CASSLNSGGGQETQYF; DNA: TGTGCCAGCAGCTTAAATTCAGGGGGTGGACAAGAGACCCAGTACTTC
V: TRBV10-1; size: few; length: 14; J: TRBJ2-1; D: -; CDR3: CASSPRPQNNEQFF; DNA: TGCGCCAGCAGTCCGAGGCCTCAAAACAATGAGCAGTTCTTC
V: TRBV6-1; size: many; length: 11; J: TRBJ2-3; D: -; CDR3: CASRGGAPGNF; DNA: TGTGCCAGCCGTGGAGGGGCACCGGGGAATTTT
V: TRBV9; size: -; length: 16; J: TRBJ2-3; D: -; CDR3: CASSVGIGEGTDTQYF; DNA: TGTGCCAGCAGCGTAGGGATAGGGGAAGGCACAGATACGCAGTATTTT
V: TRBV21-1; size: few; length: 18; J: TRBJ1-1; D: -; CDR3: CASSKRRMAGGANTEAFF; DNA: TGTGCCAGCAGCAAAAGGAGAATGGCAGGGGGCGCGAACACTGAAGCTTTCTTT
V: TRBV7-3; size: many; length: 15; J: TRBJ2-1; D: -; CDR3: CASSLTLGDHNEQFF; DNA: TGTGCCAGCAGCTTAACCCTCGGGGACCACAATGAGCAGTTCTTC
V: TRBV29-1; size: few; length: 14; J: TRBJ1-2; D: -; CDR3: CSVLRTVEGYGYTF; DNA: TGCAGCGTCCTAAGGACCGTGGAGGGGTATGGCTACACCTTC
V: TRBV10-2; size: -; length: 15; J: TRBJ2-1; D: -; CDR3: CASREYRALDNEQFF; DNA: TGCGCCAGCAGGGAATACAGGGCTCTGGACAATGAGCAGTTCTTC
V: TRBV11-2; size: few; length: 15; J: TRBJ2-1; D: TRBD1; CDR3: CASSNRDRGSNEQFF; DNA: TGTGCCAGCAGCAACCGGGACAGGGGGAGCAATGAGCAGTTCTTC
V: TRBV5-4; size: few; length: 15; J: TRBJ1-2; D: TRBD1; CDR3: CASSLDRGSNYGYTF; DNA: TGTGCCAGCAGCTTAGACAGGGGGTCGAACTATGGCTACACCTTC
V: TRBV3-1; size: few; length: 15; J: TRBJ1-2; D: -; CDR3: CASSYSGSLSRNYTF; DNA: TGTGCCAGCAGTTATTCCGGCAGCCTTTCCCGAAACTACACCTTC
V: TRBV6-4; size: few; length: 14; J: TRBJ2-1; D: TRBD2; CDR3: CASSLRGAYNEQFF; DNA: TGTGCCAGCAGTTTACGGGGGGCCTACAATGAGCAGTTCTTC
V: TRBV7-3; size: few; length: 13; J: TRBJ1-6; D: -; CDR3: CASSLRGGSPLHF; DNA: TGTGCCAGCAGCTTAAGAGGAGGGTCACCCCTCCACTTT
V: TRBV19; size: -; length: 15; J: TRBJ1-6; D: -; CDR3: CASSIGPGDNSPLHF; DNA: TGTGCCAGTAGTATAGGCCCGGGGGATAATTCACCCCTCCACTTT
V: TRBV4-1; size: few; length: 16; J: TRBJ2-1; D: -; CDR3: CASSQLQLAGDNEQFF; DNA: TGCGCCAGCAGCCAATTGCAACTAGCCGGCGACAATGAGCAGTTCTTC
V: TRBV28; size: few; length: 16; J: TRBJ2-6; D: -; CDR3: CASSAPVISGANVLTF; DNA: TGTGCCAGCAGTGCCCCCGTCATCTCTGGGGCCAACGTCCTGACTTTC
V: TRBV4-2; size: few; length: 15; J: TRBJ2-5; D: -; CDR3: CASSQSDQGQETQYF; DNA: TGTGCCAGCAGCCAATCCGACCAGGGCCAAGAGACCCAGTACTTC
V: TRBV6-1; size: few; length: 15; J: TRBJ2-1; D: TRBD1; CDR3: CASSDWGQGPNEQFF; DNA: TGTGCCAGCAGTGATTGGGGACAGGGCCCCAATGAGCAGTTCTTC
V: TRBV20-1; size: many; length: 14; J: TRBJ2-5; D: -; CDR3: CSASGRALQETQYF; DNA: TGCAGTGCTTCCGGCAGGGCTCTCCAAGAGACCCAGTACTTC
V: TRBV6-6; size: many; length: 15; J: TRBJ2-2; D: TRBD2; CDR3: CASMTSGGNSGELFF; DNA: TGTGCCAGCATGACTAGCGGGGGGAATAGCGGGGAGCTGTTTTTT
V: TRBV20-1; size: -; length: 15; J: TRBJ2-5; D: -; CDR3: CSARDGGEWQETQYF; DNA: TGCAGTGCTAGAGACGGAGGAGAGTGGCAAGAGACCCAGTACTTC
V: TRBV5-1; size: -; length: 13; J: TRBJ2-2; D: -; CDR3: CASSWTNTGELFF; DNA: TGCGCCAGCAGCTGGACAAACACCGGGGAGCTGTTTTTT
V: TRBV18; size: -; length: 14; J: TRBJ1-2; D: -; CDR3: CASSPSSGSYGYTF; DNA: TGTGCCAGCTCACCAAGCTCGGGAAGTTATGGCTACACCTTC
V: TRBV7-9; size: -; length: 14; J: TRBJ2-3; D: -; CDR3: CASSSADFTDTQYF; DNA: TGTGCCAGCAGCTCTGCGGACTTCACAGATACGCAGTATTTT
V: TRBV29-1; size: few; length: 15; J: TRBJ2-6; D: TRBD1; CDR3: CSARDRSSGANVLTF; DNA: TGCAGCGCCAGGGACAGGAGCTCTGGGGCCAACGTCCTGACTTTC
V: TRBV24-1; size: few; length: 16; J: TRBJ2-2; D: -; CDR3: CATSAVTGWNTGELFF; DNA: TGTGCCACCAGTGCGGTGACCGGATGGAACACCGGGGAGCTGTTTTTT
V: TRBV10-1; size: few; length: 16; J: TRBJ2-2; D: -; CDR3: CASSERSNSHTGELFF; DNA: TGCGCCAGCAGTGAGAGGTCGAACAGTCACACCGGGGAGCTGTTTTTT